These 12 T cell receptor beta chains were all obtained from the same sample, sequenced in a study of tumor and adjacent non-tumor tissue in lung cancer. The library came from three nested PCR rounds adapted from ARM-PCR protocols. TCRdb analysed the multiplex PCR reads with MiXCR anew, one entry per CDR3 protein. The data hold 75,000 to 95,000 distinct CDR3 sequences, with roughly 72% observed a single time. RNA was extracted from bulk tissue without any cell sorting. The sample comprised lung tumor tissue. The receptors come from a woman between 35 and 50 years old with non-small cell lung cancer.

A note on this clonotype: The junction shows a germline mismatch at one end, possibly a read error. The CDR3 sequence: CSAKGQANNGYTF. The CDR3 DNA reads as TGCAGTGCGAAGGGGCAGGCTAACAATGGCTACACCTTC. The chain carries TRBV20-1 and TRBJ1-2, with a weak D call TRBD1 (5 bases). The CDR3 consists of 13 residues. Germline lookup yields CDR1 DFQATT and CDR2 SNEGSKA (reference sequence).

Remarks on this clonotype: No conserved phenylalanine or tryptophan is present at the end of the CDR3, so a read error is the likely explanation. The DNA is omitted, as the CDR3 cannot be located on it reliably, and the CDR3 follows TCRdb's listing. The chain uses TRBV11-2 and TRBJ1-5. The germline gives CDR1 SGHAT, CDR2 FQNNGV. The CDR3 comprises 13 residues, both ends counted. The CDR3 loop is CASSDGPTQPQNL.

This clonotype was found once. Lacking the conserved final phenylalanine or tryptophan, this CDR3 likely reflects a read error. The rearrangement joins TRBV5-1 to TRBJ2-5, with unresolved D. CDR1 is SGHRS and CDR2 is YFSETQ in the germline V gene. CDR3 size: 16 residues. The chain's CDR3 is CASSPPLGDSQETQYL. CDR3 nucleotides: TGCGCCAGCAGCCCTCCTCTGGGCGACTCGCAAGAAACCCAGTACCTC.

As to this clonotype: Its ends do not fully match the called genes, so a read error is possible. The chain combines TRBV30 with TRBJ1-1, with D maybe TRBD1 (5 bases). Germline V gives CDR1 GTSNPN, CDR2 SVGIG (reference sequence). CDR3 length equals 13 residues. The CDR3 sequence is CAWSVLGPTEAIF. The CDR3 bases are TGTGCCTGGAGTGTATTGGGGCCCACTGAAGCTATCTTT.

Remarks on this clonotype: The conserved closing phenylalanine or tryptophan is absent in this CDR3, likely reflecting a read error. The DNA is omitted, as the CDR3 cannot be located on it reliably, and the CDR3 follows TCRdb's listing. The chain carries TRBV29-1 and TRBJ2-7; the table calls TRBD2, which could not be checked here. The CDR3 extends over 13 residues, inclusive of both ends. Germline values: CDR1 SQVTM, CDR2 ANQGSEA. The CDR3 region is CSAGTSGNYEHYY.

For this clonotype: Sequence at one end of the junction differs from germline and may be a read error. This chain links TRBV14 with TRBJ2-7; tentative D call: TRBD1 (6 bases). CDR3 length: 17 residues. Germline CDR1 SGHDN, CDR2 FVKESK. The CDR3 DNA follows: TGTGCCAGCAGCCACAAGGCCTATGGACAGACACCCTACGATCAGTACTTC. Translated, it gives CASSHKAYGQTPYDQYF.

The chain recombines TRBV5-4 with TRBJ2-6; D unresolved. V gave up 3 bases and J gave up 4 bases, with 14 bases separating them. Germline V gene lookup returns CDR1 SGHNT and CDR2 YYREEE (reference sequence). This CDR3 contains 16 residues. CDR3 DNA: TGTGCCAGCAGCTCAAATTACATCACCGGGGCCAACGTCCTGACTTTC. This encodes CASSSNYITGANVLTF.

This clonotype turned up a few times. A read error may explain this, as a much larger clone is one base away. This chain links TRBV6-2 or TRBV6-3 with TRBJ2-7; the D gene is possibly TRBD1 (5 bases). The V gene's germline CDR1 is MNHEY and CDR2 SVGEGT. The CDR3 spans 13 residues. V lost 10 bases, J lost 4 bases, and 17 bases lay in between. The CDR3 loop reads CAISDKGKYEQYF. Here the CDR3 DNA reads TGTGCCATCTCCGACAAGGGGAAATACGAGCAGTACTTC.

For this clonotype: One end of the junction does not line up with germline, which may come from a read error. The chain couples TRBV4-1 to TRBJ2-7, with D perhaps matching TRBD2 (6 bases). CDR1 and CDR2 from the germline V gene are MGHRA and YSYEKL. The length of the CDR3 is 14 residues. The CDR3 bases are TGCGACAGCAGCCAAGGGGACTCCGCCTACGAGCACTACTTC. Its translation: CDSSQGDSAYEHYF.

This clonotype occurred many times. This chain uses TRBV6-5 with TRBJ2-3; 9 nucleotides agree with TRBD1. Germline V lookup: CDR1 MNHEY, CDR2 SVGAGI. There are 16 residues in the CDR3. V lost 5 bases, J lost 8 bases, and 14 bases stayed unmatched. The CDR3 protein is CASSPTPGQGIGTQYF. CDR3 nucleotide sequence: TGTGCCAGCAGTCCTACGCCGGGACAGGGTATAGGTACGCAGTATTTT.

Turning to this clonotype: Because the CDR3 is missing its conserved closing phenylalanine or tryptophan, this is likely a read error. The DNA is left out, because the CDR3 cannot be placed on it with certainty; the CDR3 is given as TCRdb lists it. CDR3 region: CASSSQPGQGPGANVLNL. The chain uses TRBV4-1 and TRBJ2-6; the table's TRBD1 call for D was not verified on the DNA. The CDR3 is made up of 18 amino acids, end residues included. Germline values: CDR1 MGHRA, CDR2 YSYEKL.

As regards this clonotype: One junction end disagrees with the germline gene, perhaps due to a read error. The chain joins TRBV11-3 to TRBJ2-1, with 8 bases matching TRBD2. Germline V gene lookup returns CDR1 SGHNT and CDR2 YENEEA. CDR3 length: 16 amino acids. CDR3 loop: CASNRQDVAGYNEQFF. In DNA form, the CDR3 reads TGTGCCAGCAACAGGCAGGACGTAGCGGGGTACAACGAGCAGTTCTTC.